This entry features one T cell receptor (beta chain) sequence. This receptor's antigen is unknown. Base quality data are lacking; no much larger clone is found one base away. The data originate from a study of blood T cells in healthy people across ages (dated by TCRdb to the mid-2010s). Looking at the study overall: In model experiments, template switching captured roughly one uniquely barcoded TCR beta cDNA molecule for every two T cells. Age-related changes in TCR beta repertoire diversity were measured in the study by deep sequencing normalized with unique cDNA molecular identifiers. Donors of different ages were randomly distributed across sequencing lanes to avoid experimental bias. Using the same blood draw, the study looked at two additional independent replicas of 1 million unique cDNA reads for two donors, one aged 18 to 30 and the other aged 80 or older. Donors were grouped into four age groups: young (average about 15 years), middle-aged (over 35), aged (62) and long-lived (less than 85). Study-level results and caveats: Observed TCR beta diversity per million T cells fell roughly linearly with age, and a significant reduction was already apparent by age around 44. Because profiling used bulk unsorted PBMCs, naive and antigen-experienced compartments could not be compared conclusively. Compared with the aged group, the long-lived group had more naive CD4+ T cells, fewer expanded clones and increased TCR diversity, suggesting age selection. Because the CMV infection status of the donors was unknown, age-related changes in expanded clonotypes may potentially have been confounded. Observed TCR beta diversity correlated strongly with the percentage of naive T cells measured by flow cytometry. Total diversity estimates from one million sequenced T cells were considered lower bounds and underestimates.

Systemically healthy Caucasian individuals from Russia, roughly 40 in total and aged roughly 6 to 90 years, were included as donors. Approximately 9.7 milliliters of peripheral blood were drawn from each donor into EDTA-treated Vacutainer tubes. Ficoll-Paque density-gradient centrifugation was used to isolate PBMCs, with at least 7 million obtained per sample. Trizol reagent was used to extract total RNA from the PBMCs, yielding at least 5.5 micrograms per sample. For every donor, an aliquot of PBMCs went through flow cytometry to measure the percentages of naive CD45RAhigh/CD27high T cells. Library preparation employed 5' RACE. Sequencer: Illumina HiSeq 2500. The second PCR ran for about 6 to 11 cycles and used a J-beta primer mix along with a sample-barcoded 5' primer. A template-switch 5' adaptor carrying 12 random nucleotides introduced a unique molecular identifier onto each TCR beta cDNA molecule. Each sample yielded at least 2.5 million CDR3-containing paired-end reads. First-strand cDNA synthesis was performed from all RNA using the Mint cDNA synthesis kit, with priming by a TRBC-specific oligonucleotide. All cDNA was treated with uracil-DNA glycosylase and then went through a first 18-cycle PCR with the universal primers M1SS and BC2_uni_R. The original methods were these. For normalization, 1 million high-quality reads were randomly selected from each sample, with every read carrying a distinct molecular identifier. Instead of being binned into consensus sequences, reads with shared molecular identifiers were discarded. MiTCR, with a Q25 quality threshold and the strictest error-elimination algorithm, was used for CDR3 identification, clonotype clustering and error correction. A nonparametric unseen species model with Euler transformation was used to estimate a lower bound on total TCR beta diversity. TCRdb itself trimmed the public reads at Q25 with fastp, ran MiXCR and retained productive beta chains. Merged by CDR3 protein, the rows form single entries marked with the most common genes and DNA. The V and J calls reflect TCRdb's pipeline rather than the authors' work. In this sample the table shows about a million distinct CDR3 sequences, just over 50% of which occur a single time. The leading ten clones occupy roughly a fifth of the sample.

The sample taken for sequencing was blood. This receptor was identified in a woman aged 55-69 years in good health.

The CDR3 has the sequence CSAPTSGSGDTNYGYTF. The nucleotides are TGCAGTGCGCCTACTAGCGGGAGTGGGGATACGAACTATGGCTACACCTTC. The chain links TRBV20-1 with TRBJ1-2; the D gene identity is not certain. The cysteine opens and the phenylalanine closes a CDR3 of 17 amino acids. Only the CDR3 part of the read is kept: 51 bases, read in frame from the first base. Looking up the germline V gene (reference sequence) yields CDR1 DFQATT and CDR2 SNEGSKA. V is clipped by 6 bases and J by 2 bases, and the sequence between their germline boundaries is 25 bases long.